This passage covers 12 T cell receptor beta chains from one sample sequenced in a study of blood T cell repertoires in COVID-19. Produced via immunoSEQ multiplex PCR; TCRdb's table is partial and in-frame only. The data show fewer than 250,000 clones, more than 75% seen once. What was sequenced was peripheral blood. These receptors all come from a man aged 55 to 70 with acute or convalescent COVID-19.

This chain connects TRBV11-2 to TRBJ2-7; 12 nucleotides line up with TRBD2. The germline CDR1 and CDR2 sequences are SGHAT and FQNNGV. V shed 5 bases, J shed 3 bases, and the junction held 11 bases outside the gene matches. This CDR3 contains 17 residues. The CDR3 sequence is CASSPPGLAGKLYEQYF. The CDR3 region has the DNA TGTGCCAGCAGCCCCCCCGGACTAGCGGGGAAACTCTACGAGCAGTACTTC.

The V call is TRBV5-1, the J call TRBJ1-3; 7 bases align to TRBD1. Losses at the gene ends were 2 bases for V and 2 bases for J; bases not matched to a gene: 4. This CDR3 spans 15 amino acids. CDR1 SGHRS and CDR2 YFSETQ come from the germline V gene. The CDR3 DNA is TGCGCCAGCAGCTTACAAACAGGGGCTGGAAACACCATATATTTT. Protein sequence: CASSLQTGAGNTIYF.

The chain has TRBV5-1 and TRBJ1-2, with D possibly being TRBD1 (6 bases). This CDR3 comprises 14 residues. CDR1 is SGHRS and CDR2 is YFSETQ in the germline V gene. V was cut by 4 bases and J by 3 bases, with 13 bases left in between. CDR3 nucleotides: TGCGCCAGCAGCGAACAGGGCTGGGACTATGGCTACACCTTC. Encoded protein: CASSEQGWDYGYTF.

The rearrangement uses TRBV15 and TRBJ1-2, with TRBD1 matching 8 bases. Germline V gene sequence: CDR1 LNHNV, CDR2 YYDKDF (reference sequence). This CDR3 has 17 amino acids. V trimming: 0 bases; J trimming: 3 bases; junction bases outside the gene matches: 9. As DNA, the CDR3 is TGTGCCACCAGCAGAGATCTAGACAGGGGCGAAGACTATGGCTACACCTTC. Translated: CATSRDLDRGEDYGYTF.

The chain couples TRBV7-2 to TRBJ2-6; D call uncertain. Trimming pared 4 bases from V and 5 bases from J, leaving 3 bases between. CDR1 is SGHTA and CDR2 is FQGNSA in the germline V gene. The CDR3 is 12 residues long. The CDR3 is CASSSWANVLTF. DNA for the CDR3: TGTGCCAGCAGCTCCTGGGCCAACGTCCTGACTTTC.

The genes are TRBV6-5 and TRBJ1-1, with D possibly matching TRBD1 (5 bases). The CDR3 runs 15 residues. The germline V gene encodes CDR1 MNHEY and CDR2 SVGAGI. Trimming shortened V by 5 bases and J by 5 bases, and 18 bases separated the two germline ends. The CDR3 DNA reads TGTGCCAGCAGTCACGTGGTTGGGGCGAGGACTGAAGCTTTCTTT. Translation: CASSHVVGARTEAFF.

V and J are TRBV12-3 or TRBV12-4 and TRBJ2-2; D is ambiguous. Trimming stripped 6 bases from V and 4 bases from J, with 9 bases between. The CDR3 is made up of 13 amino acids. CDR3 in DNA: TGTGCCAGCAGCCGCCGGGTCACCGGGGAGCTGTTTTTT. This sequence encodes CASSRRVTGELFF.

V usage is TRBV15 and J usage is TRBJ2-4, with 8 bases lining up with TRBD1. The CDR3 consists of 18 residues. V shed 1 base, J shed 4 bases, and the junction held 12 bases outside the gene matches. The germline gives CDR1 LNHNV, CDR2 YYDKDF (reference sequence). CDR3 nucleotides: TGTGCCACCAGCAGAGGGAAAGGACAGGGTTTAGGAAAAAACATTCAGTACTTC. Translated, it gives CATSRGKGQGLGKNIQYF.

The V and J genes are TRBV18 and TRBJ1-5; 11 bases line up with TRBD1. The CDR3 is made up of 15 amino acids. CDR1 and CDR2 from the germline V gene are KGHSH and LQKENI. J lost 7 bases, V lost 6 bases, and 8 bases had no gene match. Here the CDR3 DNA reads TGTGCCAGCTCCCTAGGGACAGGGGGACCCCAGCCCCAGCATTTT. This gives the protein CASSLGTGGPQPQHF.

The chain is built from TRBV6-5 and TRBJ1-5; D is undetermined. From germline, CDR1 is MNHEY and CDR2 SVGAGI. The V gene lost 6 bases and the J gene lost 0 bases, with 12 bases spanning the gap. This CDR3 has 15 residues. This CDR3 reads CASSADGLSNQPQHF. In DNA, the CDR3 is TGTGCCAGCAGCGCAGACGGACTTAGCAATCAGCCCCAGCATTTT.

The CDR3 DNA is TGTGCCAGTAGTTTGGGGCCAAGGCCTAATGAAAAACTGTTTTTT. Translation: CASSLGPRPNEKLFF. This chain links TRBV19 with TRBJ1-4; maybe TRBD1 (5 bases). The V gene's germline CDR1 is LNHDA and CDR2 SQIVND (reference sequence). Trimming cost V 5 bases and J 3 bases, with 13 bases left between them. This CDR3 is 15 amino acids long.

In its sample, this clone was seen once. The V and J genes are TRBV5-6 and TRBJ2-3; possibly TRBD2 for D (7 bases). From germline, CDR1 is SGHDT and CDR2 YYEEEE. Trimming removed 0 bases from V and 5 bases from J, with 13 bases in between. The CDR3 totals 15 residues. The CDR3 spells CASSLVGQRGDTQYF. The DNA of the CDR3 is TGTGCCAGCAGCTTGGTTGGACAGCGGGGAGATACGCAGTATTTT. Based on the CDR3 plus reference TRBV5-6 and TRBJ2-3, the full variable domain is DAGVTQSPTHLIKTRGQQVTLRCSPKSGHDTVSWYQQALGQGPQFIFQYYEEEERQRGNFPDRFSGHQFPNYSSELNVNALLLGDSALYLCASSLVGQRGDTQYFGPGTRLTVL.